The 15 T cell receptor beta chains below were found in one sample sequenced in a study of brain T cells in children with intractable seizures. Sequencing was performed with immunoSEQ multiplex PCR; in TCRdb, only in-frame clones are kept and a portion is missing. The sample shows about 340,000 clones, 93% of them seen only once. Time point noted: blood from clinic visit 5 months post-surgery; TSC patient then seizure free. The input for sequencing was peripheral blood, taken approximately 5 months after surgery. These receptors were taken from a boy less than two years old with tuberous sclerosis and intractable seizures.

CDR3 nucleotides: TGTGCCAGAGTTAGCGTGAGCACAGATACGCAGTATTTT. Protein: CARVSVSTDTQYF. The J gene is TRBJ2-3, the V gene TRBV19; perhaps TRBD2 as D (5 bases). Trimming stripped 9 bases from V and 0 bases from J, with 10 bases between. The germline CDR1 and CDR2 sequences are LNHDA and SQIVND (reference sequence). The CDR3 consists of 13 residues.

The CDR3 sequence is CATSRGPGDTNEKLFF. The DNA for the CDR3 is TGTGCCACCAGCAGAGGGCCGGGCGACACTAATGAAAAACTGTTTTTT. J is TRBJ1-4 and V is TRBV15; D unclear. The CDR3 consists of 16 residues. Germline V CDR1 and CDR2: LNHNV, YYDKDF (reference sequence). Deletions cut 1 base from V and 2 bases from J, with 11 bases between.

This sequence joins TRBV29-1 and TRBJ2-7; 9 bases line up with TRBD1. The CDR3 has 11 amino acids. Trimming took 6 bases from V and 6 from J; bases not matched to a gene: 3. The germline V gene encodes CDR1 SQVTM and CDR2 ANQGSEA. The CDR3 reads CSVYRGLEQYF. Here the CDR3 DNA reads TGCAGCGTCTACAGGGGGCTCGAGCAGTACTTC.

CDR3 loop: CAWRPTPYNEQFF. In nucleotides, the CDR3 is TGTGCCTGGAGGCCCACCCCCTACAATGAGCAGTTCTTC. V and J are TRBV30 and TRBJ2-1; unclear D gene. V was cut by 3 bases and J by 2 bases, with 8 bases left in between. The CDR3 covers 13 residues. The V gene's germline CDR1 is GTSNPN and CDR2 SVGIG (reference sequence).

This chain connects TRBV2 to TRBJ1-3; 7 bases line up with TRBD1. The CDR3 has 14 residues. CDR1 and CDR2 from the germline V gene are SNHLY and FYNNEI. The V and J ends lost 5 bases and 2 bases, in that order; junction bases with no gene match: 3. CDR3 nucleotide sequence: TGTGCCAGCAGTTCACAGGGGCCTGGAAACACCATATATTTT. Translation: CASSSQGPGNTIYF.

The chain uses TRBV19 and TRBJ1-1, with D perhaps TRBD1 (5 bases). The CDR3 covers 15 residues. CDR1 is LNHDA, CDR2 SQIVND, per germline (reference sequence). The germline V and J ends were trimmed by 3 bases and 6 bases, with 17 bases remaining between them. CDR3 region: CASSILGQGLPEAFF. Here the CDR3 DNA reads TGTGCCAGTAGTATTCTCGGGCAGGGATTGCCTGAAGCTTTCTTT.

J is TRBJ2-3 and V is TRBV7-8; 8 bases map to TRBD2. Germline CDR1 is SGHVS and CDR2 is FQNEAQ. V lost 6 bases, J lost 6 bases, and 26 bases stayed unmatched. The CDR3 consists of 20 residues. CDR3 amino acids: CASRVFVSREIRGGPDTQYF. For the CDR3, the DNA is TGTGCCAGCAGAGTATTTGTCTCACGCGAGATCCGGGGGGGCCCTGATACGCAGTATTTT.

The rearrangement links TRBV5-6 to TRBJ2-4; maybe TRBD1 (6 bases). V was cut by 3 bases and J by 9 bases, with 10 bases left in between. CDR1 is SGHDT and CDR2 is YYEEEE in the germline V gene. The CDR3 is made up of 12 amino acids. The CDR3 bases are TGTGCCAGCAGCTCTAGGGGGATCATTCAGTACTTC. It translates to CASSSRGIIQYF.

This clone was counted once. This chain links TRBV7-9 with TRBJ2-3; unclear D gene. CDR1 SEHNR and CDR2 FQNEAQ come from the germline V gene (reference sequence). V was pared by 3 bases and J by 5 bases, with 9 bases between. The CDR3 has 13 residues. The DNA of the CDR3 is TGTGCCAGCAGCTTTTCTGCGTTAGATACGCAGTATTTT. Its protein is CASSFSALDTQYF.

V is TRBV12-3 or TRBV12-4 and J is TRBJ1-2; no firm D call. This CDR3 contains 12 residues. V gave up 3 bases and J gave up 6 bases, with 8 bases separating them. The CDR3 reads CASSLLGNGYTF. CDR3 nucleotides: TGTGCCAGCAGTTTGCTGGGGAATGGCTACACCTTC.

The table lists this clone with a count of one. The chain combines TRBV4-1 with TRBJ2-7, with TRBD2 as a possible D gene (9 bases). V was clipped by 2 bases and J by 6 bases, with 26 bases between them. The CDR3 has 18 amino acids. The V gene's germline CDR1 is MGHRA and CDR2 YSYEKL. CDR3 loop: CASSQTVQGVSGSREQYF. Written as DNA, the CDR3 is TGCGCCAGCAGCCAAACCGTACAGGGGGTTAGCGGGAGCCGCGAGCAGTACTTC.

This sequence joins TRBV19 and TRBJ1-6, with no clear D. The CDR3 consists of 12 residues. Trimming left V 6 bases short and J 7 bases short, with 7 bases between. Looked up from germline, CDR1 is LNHDA and CDR2 is SQIVND (reference sequence). CDR3 amino acids: CASRDGNSPLHF. DNA of the CDR3: TGTGCCAGTAGAGACGGGAATTCACCCCTCCACTTT.

CDR3 loop: CATSRDILDLYNSPLHF. The CDR3 DNA reads TGTGCCACCAGCAGAGATATATTGGACCTCTATAATTCACCCCTCCACTTT. The chain combines TRBV15 with TRBJ1-6; D gene ambiguous. V lost 0 bases and J 3 bases, leaving 12 bases between the germline ends. CDR1 and CDR2 (germline): LNHNV, YYDKDF (reference sequence). The CDR3 covers 17 residues.

Written as DNA, the CDR3 is TGTGCCAGCAGCCCCTCGGGGACAAGGGGCGCCGGGGAGCTGTTTTTT. Protein: CASSPSGTRGAGELFF. The chain recombines TRBV11-1 with TRBJ2-2; perhaps TRBD1 as D (6 bases). The V end was cut by 5 bases, the J end by 6 bases, with 19 bases between. The CDR3 is 16 residues long. Germline V gene data show CDR1 as SGHAT and CDR2 as FQDESV (reference sequence).

This clone was picked up a small number of times. The chain couples TRBV6-1 to TRBJ1-6; 7 positions match TRBD1. Per the germline V gene, CDR1 is MNHNS and CDR2 is SASEGT. CDR3 length equals 15 residues. V was clipped by 1 base and J by 9 bases; unmatched bases: 6. DNA for the CDR3: TGTGCCAGCAGTGAAGTTGGTAGGGGGCTTTCACCCCTCCACTTT. Its translation is CASSEVGRGLSPLHF.